Following are 21 T cell receptor beta chains from one sample sequenced in a study of regulatory T cells in long-lasting Graves disease. Researchers made TCR beta libraries by using iRepertoire HTBI primers and running Arm-PCR on CDR3 regions. TCRdb redid the calling of the multiplex PCR reads with MiXCR, one entry per CDR3 protein. Here the sample spans under 500,000 distinct CDR3 sequences, 20% to 25% being singletons. The time point denotes: persistent/refractory GD, antithyroid drugs over 5 years with positive TRAb. TCR sequences were obtained from RNA taken from PBMCs. The sample in question was peripheral blood mononuclear cells (PBMCs), obtained when the disease was refractory, from a patient treated with antithyroid drugs. The origin of the receptors is a female donor with Graves disease.

The V call is TRBV12-3 or TRBV12-4, the J call TRBJ2-1; the D gene is possibly TRBD2 (5 bases). Trimming took 3 bases from V and 10 from J, leaving 13 bases between them. The CDR3 sequence is 13 residues long. This CDR3 reads CASSFTVGSEQFF. The CDR3 DNA reads as TGTGCCAGCAGTTTTACAGTAGGGAGCGAGCAGTTCTTC.

This clonotype was counted at least ten times. This chain joins TRBV5-1 and TRBJ2-7, with 9 nucleotides matching TRBD2. The CDR3 consists of 15 residues. J lost 6 bases, V lost 5 bases, and 12 bases had no gene match. Germline lookup yields CDR1 SGHRS and CDR2 YFSETQ. For the CDR3, the DNA is TGCGCCAGCAGTCTCCTCTCGCGGGAGGGCCTCGAGCAGTACTTC. Its protein is CASSLLSREGLEQYF.

The genes are TRBV4-2 and TRBJ1-1; D gene unclear. V was shortened by 3 bases and J by 4 bases, with 15 bases between the two germline ends. The CDR3 has 15 residues. The V gene's germline CDR1 is LGHNA and CDR2 YNFKEQ. CDR3 nucleotides: TGTGCCAGCAGCCAGAACGCCGCACTTGCCACTGAAGCTTTCTTT. Amino acid sequence: CASSQNAALATEAFF.

With regard to this clonotype: It may be a read error: a sequence one base away is much more abundant. The J gene is TRBJ1-5, the V gene TRBV28; possible D gene TRBD1, 6 bases. Per the germline V gene, CDR1 is MDHEN and CDR2 is SYDVKM. Trimming took off 4 bases at V and 9 bases at J, with 16 bases between the two ends. CDR3 length: 14 amino acids. CDR3: CASSCGTPSGPQHF. In nucleotides, the CDR3 is TGTGCCAGCAGTTGCGGGACACCCTCAGGGCCCCAGCATTTT.

The chain is built from TRBV7-2 and TRBJ2-7, with no clear D. This CDR3 has 13 amino acids. Germline V gene lookup returns CDR1 SGHTA and CDR2 FQGNSA. The V gene lost 5 bases and the J gene lost 4 bases, with 12 bases spanning the gap. For the CDR3, the DNA is TGTGCCAGCAGCCCAGTCAGGTTTTACGAGCAGTACTTC. This encodes CASSPVRFYEQYF.

This clonotype was observed at least ten times. This chain links TRBV2 with TRBJ1-1, with D unclear. Germline CDR1 and CDR2: SNHLY and FYNNEI. CDR3 length equals 12 residues. With 4 bases removed from V and 1 base from J, the gap between germline ends came to 4 bases. CDR3 in DNA: TGTGCCAGCAGTGGCTCGAACACTGAAGCTTTCTTT. Protein: CASSGSNTEAFF. The full variable domain, its missing parts supplied by reference TRBV2 and TRBJ1-1, is EPEVTQTPSHQVTQMGQEVILRCVPISNHLYFYWYRQILGQKVEFLVSFYNNEISEKSEIFDDQFSVERPDGSNFTLKIRSTKLEDSAMYFCASSGSNTEAFFGQGTRLTVV.

As for this clonotype: The likely explanation is a read error, given a far larger clone one base away. This chain joins TRBV7-3 and TRBJ2-7, with TRBD2 identical over 10 bases. The CDR3 length is 16 residues. J gave up 3 bases and V 0 bases, and 5 bases lay outside the gene matches. Looked up from germline, CDR1 is SGHTA and CDR2 is FQGTGA. The CDR3 region is CASSLTGLAVNYEQYF. The CDR3 coding sequence is TGTGCCAGCAGCTTAACCGGACTAGCGGTAAACTACGAGCAGTACTTC.

In its sample, this clonotype was seen a few times. The chain employs TRBV7-2 and TRBJ2-5; D remains unclear. CDR1 SGHTA and CDR2 FQGNSA come from the germline V gene. Deletions cut 0 bases from V and 4 bases from J, with 12 bases between. The CDR3 runs to 15 residues. CDR3 region: CASSLAHPRVETQYF. The DNA of the CDR3 is TGTGCCAGCAGCTTAGCACACCCTAGAGTAGAGACCCAGTACTTC.

V usage is TRBV7-2 and J usage is TRBJ2-2; D not resolved. Germline V gene lookup returns CDR1 SGHTA and CDR2 FQGNSA. V lost 5 bases, J lost 3 bases, and 13 bases lay in between. The CDR3 has 15 residues. DNA for the CDR3: TGTGCCAGCAGCCAGGTTATGGGGTACACCGGGGAGCTGTTTTTT. Its protein product is CASSQVMGYTGELFF.

This clonotype came up many times. This chain connects TRBV27 to TRBJ1-1, with D maybe TRBD1 (6 bases). In germline, CDR1 is MNHEY, CDR2 SMNVEV (reference sequence). CDR3 size: 15 residues. V lost 4 bases, J lost 0 bases, and 12 bases lay in between. The CDR3 protein is CASSSTGFMNTEAFF. CDR3 nucleotide sequence: TGTGCCAGCAGTTCAACAGGGTTCATGAACACTGAAGCTTTCTTT.

The CDR3 reads CASRQFLSSNQPQHF. The CDR3 nucleotides read TGTGCCAGCAGACAGTTCCTCTCTAGCAATCAGCCCCAGCATTTT. The chain uses TRBV6-1 and TRBJ1-5; D unclear. V was shortened by 6 bases and J by 0 bases, with 12 bases between the two germline ends. The length of the CDR3 is 15 residues. The germline gives CDR1 MNHNS, CDR2 SASEGT.

This chain connects TRBV5-4 to TRBJ2-7, with TRBD2 identical over 7 bases. The CDR3 has 14 residues. Germline V gives CDR1 SGHNT, CDR2 YYREEE (reference sequence). V was clipped by 5 bases and J by 5 bases; unmatched bases: 10. The CDR3 DNA reads TGTGCCAGCAGTTTCAAATTAGCGGGTGACGAGCAGTACTTC. Its translation is CASSFKLAGDEQYF. Looking up the rest from reference TRBV5-4 and TRBJ2-7 gives the full variable domain: ETGVTQSPTHLIKTRGQQVTLRCSSQSGHNTVSWYQQALGQGPQFIFQYYREEENGRGNFPPRFSGLQFPNYSSELNVNALELDDSALYLCASSFKLAGDEQYFGPGTRLTVT.

The chain links TRBV20-1 to TRBJ2-1; 9 bases line up with TRBD2. CDR1 is DFQATT, CDR2 SNEGSKA, per germline (reference sequence). The CDR3 is 12 residues long. V was clipped by 8 bases and J by 7 bases; unmatched bases: 6. The CDR3 reads CSLREGWNEQFF. The CDR3 nucleotides are TGCAGTTTGCGGGAGGGCTGGAATGAGCAGTTCTTC.

This clonotype was seen more than once but under ten times. The chain links TRBV5-1 to TRBJ2-6; tentatively, D is TRBD2 (5 bases). With 0 bases removed from V and 1 base from J, the gap between germline ends came to 8 bases. Per the germline V gene, CDR1 is SGHRS and CDR2 is YFSETQ. The CDR3 extends over 16 amino acids. CDR3 amino acids: CASSLAEGSGANVLTF. The CDR3, as DNA: TGCGCCAGCAGCTTGGCCGAGGGTTCTGGGGCCAACGTCCTGACTTTC.

The chain uses TRBV2 and TRBJ2-5; maybe TRBD2 (5 bases). CDR1 and CDR2 from the germline V gene are SNHLY and FYNNEI. This CDR3 spans 14 amino acids. V was clipped by 8 bases and J by 0 bases, with 13 bases between them. CDR3 DNA: TGTGCCAGCCAACTTAGCGTCCACCAAGAGACCCAGTACTTC. Residues: CASQLSVHQETQYF. The complete variable domain, with remaining parts taken from reference TRBV2 and TRBJ2-5, reads EPEVTQTPSHQVTQMGQEVILRCVPISNHLYFYWYRQILGQKVEFLVSFYNNEISEKSEIFDDQFSVERPDGSNFTLKIRSTKLEDSAMYFCASQLSVHQETQYFGPGTRLLVL.

This clonotype was picked up many times. The chain combines TRBV28 with TRBJ1-3; 8 nucleotides agree with TRBD1. The V gene's germline CDR1 is MDHEN and CDR2 SYDVKM. Germline trimming cut 3 bases from V and 4 bases from J; bases unmatched to any gene: 8. The length of the CDR3 is 16 residues. The CDR3: CASSLYGQGSGNTIYF. Written as DNA, the CDR3 is TGTGCCAGCAGTTTGTACGGACAGGGTTCCGGAAACACCATATATTTT.

The CDR3: CASSYSGWEGAYEQYF. DNA for the CDR3: TGTGCCAGCAGTTACTCGGGGTGGGAGGGGGCCTACGAGCAGTACTTC. The chain employs TRBV6-2 or TRBV6-3 and TRBJ2-7; D perhaps matches TRBD2 (7 bases). The CDR3 extends over 16 amino acids. Germline lookup yields CDR1 MNHEY and CDR2 SVGEGT. The ends were cut back, 0 bases at V and 2 bases at J, with 14 bases in the middle.

There are a few counts of this clonotype. The chain couples TRBV7-2 to TRBJ1-2, with 8 bases fitting TRBD1. J lost 4 bases, V lost 4 bases, and 8 bases had no gene match. This CDR3 comprises 15 residues. CDR1 is SGHTA, CDR2 FQGNSA, per germline. CDR3 loop: CASSSLMGTGYGYTF. The CDR3 bases are TGTGCCAGCAGCTCCCTAATGGGGACAGGCTATGGCTACACCTTC.

In this sample, this clonotype turned up a few times. The gene calls are TRBV7-3 and TRBJ2-7; D is ambiguous. Trimming cost V 5 bases and J 1 base, with 21 bases left between them. The CDR3 runs to 17 residues. CDR1 SGHTA and CDR2 FQGTGA come from the germline V gene. The DNA of the CDR3 is TGTGCCAGCAGCCAAACCGTCAGTGCTGCAGAGTCCTACGAGCAGTACTTC. It specifies CASSQTVSAAESYEQYF.

The rearrangement links TRBV27 to TRBJ2-1; tentative D call: TRBD1 (6 bases). Germline V gene sequence: CDR1 MNHEY, CDR2 SMNVEV (reference sequence). There are 15 residues in the CDR3. The V and J ends lost 3 bases and 7 bases respectively, with 16 bases between them. The CDR3 protein is CASSFKGHYYNEQFF. The CDR3 coding sequence is TGTGCCAGCAGTTTTAAGGGACACTATTATAATGAGCAGTTCTTC.

This clonotype appeared a few times. The V gene is TRBV12-3 or TRBV12-4, the J gene TRBJ2-7, with D maybe TRBD1 (6 bases). The CDR3 sequence is 15 residues long. Trimming took off 5 bases at V and 5 bases at J, with 19 bases between the two ends. The CDR3 is CASSRSTSGVHEQYF. The CDR3 DNA is TGTGCCAGCAGTCGGTCAACTTCAGGGGTCCACGAGCAGTACTTC.